This TCR beta chain was sequenced for a study of PD-1 blockade in mismatch repair-deficient tumors. Study details: Enrolled about 2013-2017, patients had progressing, pretreated mismatch repair-deficient cancers of 12 types.

TCR sequencing covered three patients who responded to pembrolizumab. Profiling relied on immunoSEQ multiplex PCR, and the TCRdb table lists in-frame clones only, not all of them. The sample includes some 110,000 clones, about three quarters of them seen just once. The length of the CDR3 is 15 residues. Germline CDR1 MGHDK, CDR2 SYGVNS. Deletions cut 2 bases from V and 4 bases from J, with 14 bases between. The sample was peripheral blood, taken 60 weeks after starting pembrolizumab. The TCR originated in an adult with mismatch repair-deficient cancer. The chain combines TRBV25-1 with TRBJ1-1; TRBD1 might be the D (6 bases). For the CDR3, the DNA is TGTGCCAGCAGTGAAGAAACTACAGGGCGCACTGAAGCTTTCTTT. It specifies CASSEETTGRTEAFF.